This TCR beta chain was captured by sequencing in a study of identical twins. Whole-study results and caveats: Insertion counts were lower in abundant cord blood beta clonotypes, a trend that memory repertoires did not show.

As to this clonotype: What it binds is unknown.

TCRdb used MiXCR to reprocess the 5' RACE reads, holding one entry per CDR3 protein. This sample carries 450,000 or so distinct CDR3 sequences, 20% to 25% of them seen once, and the ten largest clones take around 3%. The CDR3 runs to 12 residues. The V gene lost 5 bases and the J gene lost 4 bases, with 8 bases spanning the gap. Germline lookup yields CDR1 SGHRS and CDR2 YFSETQ. These data are also associated with another study on T cells expressing NK-cell markers. Per that study: Seven HCMV-seropositive donors and one seronegative donor made up the eight sequenced donors. The same clonotypes also predominated in the CD3+CD56-NKG2C+ fraction of four donors.

Sequencing was done on a sample of CD4+ T cells sorted from blood. The gene calls are TRBV5-1 and TRBJ2-3; D is possibly TRBD2 (5 bases). The TCR comes from a woman younger than 30 in good health. The CDR3 DNA is TGCGCCAGCAGGCCCGGGGCAGATACGCAGTATTTT. Protein sequence: CASRPGADTQYF. Together with reference TRBV5-1 and TRBJ2-3, the CDR3 gives the full variable domain: KAGVTQTPRYLIKTRGQQVTLSCSPISGHRSVSWYQQTPGQGLQFLFEYFSETQRNKGNFPGRFSGRQFSNSRSEMNVSTLELGDSALYLCASRPGADTQYFGPGTRLTVL.